These T cell receptor beta chains were read from a single sample in a study of T cell responses to AZD1222 COVID-19 vaccine. Libraries were prepared by immunoSEQ multiplex PCR; TCRdb keeps only in-frame clonotypes and omits some of them. Of about 97,000 clones listed, 70% to 90% were seen once; the top ten hold less than 3.5%. Here the sequenced sample was peripheral blood, taken on day 0 of AZD1222 vaccination. Receptors originate from an adult in good health. CDR3s include the opening cysteine and the closing phenylalanine or tryptophan. D genes are given only for firm matches. Expanded clones are given a class, and other clones once, few, many or no size at all.

size: -; D: -; J: TRBJ2-7; V: TRBV10-2; CDR3: CASSAAPEQYF; DNA: TGCGCCAGCAGTGCGGCCCCCGAGCAGTACTTC
size: -; D: -; J: TRBJ2-7; V: TRBV29-1; CDR3: CSAGPGSPHEQYF; DNA: TGCAGCGCTGGTCCAGGCTCACCCCACGAGCAGTACTTC
size: -; D: TRBD2; J: TRBJ2-2; V: TRBV10-2; CDR3: CASSVVAGGNTGELFF; DNA: TGCGCCAGCAGTGTGGTAGCGGGGGGGAACACCGGGGAGCTGTTTTTT
size: -; D: -; J: TRBJ1-1; V: TRBV7-2; CDR3: CASSLNQGQEAFF; DNA: TGTGCCAGCAGCTTGAATCAAGGACAGGAAGCTTTCTTT
size: -; D: -; J: TRBJ2-3; V: TRBV18; CDR3: CASSPPISGRADTQYF; DNA: TGTGCCAGCTCACCACCGATTTCAGGTCGTGCAGATACGCAGTATTTT
size: once; D: TRBD1; J: TRBJ1-1; V: TRBV2; CDR3: CASRTDRGLSEAFF; DNA: TGTGCCAGCCGTACCGACAGGGGGTTGTCTGAAGCTTTCTTT
size: -; D: -; J: TRBJ1-6; V: TRBV23-1; CDR3: CASSPLGPLNSPLHF; DNA: TGCGCCAGCAGCCCTCTGGGACCGCTTAATTCACCCCTCCACTTT
size: few; D: -; J: TRBJ2-3; V: TRBV7-6; CDR3: CASSFGLPGGTDTQYF; DNA: TGTGCCAGCAGCTTCGGACTCCCCGGGGGCACAGATACGCAGTATTTT
size: -; D: -; J: TRBJ1-5; V: TRBV6-5; CDR3: CASSWRNNQPQHF; DNA: TGTGCCAGCAGTTGGCGGAACAATCAGCCCCAGCATTTT
size: -; D: -; J: TRBJ1-6; V: TRBV11-2; CDR3: CASSFGQINSPLHF; DNA: TGTGCCAGCAGCTTCGGGCAGATAAATTCACCCCTCCACTTT
size: -; D: TRBD1; J: TRBJ2-6; V: TRBV2; CDR3: CASNRDRDGANVLTF; DNA: TGTGCCAGCAACCGGGACAGGGATGGGGCCAACGTCCTGACTTTC
size: few; D: -; J: TRBJ2-7; V: TRBV29-1; CDR3: CSVERGGAGEQYF; DNA: TGCAGCGTTGAAAGAGGGGGGGCGGGCGAGCAGTACTTC
size: -; D: -; J: TRBJ1-4; V: TRBV7-9; CDR3: CASSSGEKLFF; DNA: TGTGCCAGCAGCTCTGGAGAAAAACTGTTTTTT
size: -; D: -; J: TRBJ1-1; V: TRBV7-8; CDR3: CASSLTGMNTEAFF; DNA: TGTGCCAGCAGCTTGACAGGCATGAACACTGAAGCTTTCTTT
size: -; D: -; J: TRBJ1-5; V: TRBV7-8; CDR3: CASSAQADNQPQHF; DNA: TGTGCCAGCAGCGCACAGGCCGACAATCAGCCCCAGCATTTT
size: -; D: TRBD1; J: TRBJ2-3; V: TRBV27; CDR3: CASSWTGSTDTQYF; DNA: TGTGCCAGCAGTTGGACAGGGAGCACAGATACGCAGTATTTT